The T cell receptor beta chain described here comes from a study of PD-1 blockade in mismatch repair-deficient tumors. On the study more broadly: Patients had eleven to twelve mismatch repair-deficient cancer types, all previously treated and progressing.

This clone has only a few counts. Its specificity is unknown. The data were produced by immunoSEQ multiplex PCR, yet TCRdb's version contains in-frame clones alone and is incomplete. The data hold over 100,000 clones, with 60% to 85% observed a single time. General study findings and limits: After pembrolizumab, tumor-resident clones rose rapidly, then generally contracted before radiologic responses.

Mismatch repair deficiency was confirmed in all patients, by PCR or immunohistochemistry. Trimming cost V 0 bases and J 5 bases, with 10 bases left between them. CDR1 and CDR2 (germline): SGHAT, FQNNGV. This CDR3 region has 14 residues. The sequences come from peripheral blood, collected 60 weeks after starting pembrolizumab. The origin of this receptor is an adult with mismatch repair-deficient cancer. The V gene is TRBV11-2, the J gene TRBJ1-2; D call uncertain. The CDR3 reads CASSLDPTGYGYTF. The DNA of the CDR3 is TGTGCCAGCAGCTTAGATCCGACCGGTTATGGCTACACCTTC.